The TCR beta chain under discussion was sequenced for a study of T cell responses to AZD1222 COVID-19 vaccine. Study results and caveats: Seropositive at baseline were only a handful of AZD1222 recipients. Nearly half of the spike-specific TCRs reportedly recognize variant regions that carry no mutations. Repertoires in all cases were sampled only once the peak T cell response had passed. Clonal diversity may have been underestimated, and the donors were mostly white British, with more females than males.

Some clones are missing from TCRdb's copy, which holds only in-frame ones; the method was immunoSEQ multiplex PCR. This repertoire shows some 150,000 clones, about 93% found once; its top ten account for roughly 2.9%. About this clone itself: What it binds is not known.

Sequences were derived from peripheral blood, sampled on day 0 of MenACWY control vaccination. The clonotype originates from an adult in good health.

Here the CDR3 DNA reads TGTGCCAGCAGCCAAGGGACGGCTGGAAACACCATATATTTT. It specifies CASSQGTAGNTIYF. The gene calls are TRBV2 and TRBJ1-3; D perhaps matches TRBD1 (5 bases). The CDR3 is 14 amino acids. CDR1 is SNHLY and CDR2 is FYNNEI in the germline V gene. V gave up 6 bases and J gave up 2 bases, with 11 bases separating them.